These 14 T cell receptor beta chains were sequenced from one sample in a study of T cells after yellow fever vaccination (dated by TCRdb to about 2019). The library was built by means of 5' RACE. Sequencing was carried out with an Illumina HiSeq 2500. TCRdb reprocessing: public reads trimmed at Q25 with fastp, clones called with MiXCR, in-frame beta chains kept. Identical CDR3 protein sequences are pooled into one entry, listed with their most common genes and DNA. This sample has just under 600,000 distinct CDR3 sequences in its table, and approximately 15% of those were observed once. Over 12% of the sample goes to the ten largest clones. In light of the paper, this sample's treatment or condition label describes: live attenuated yellow fever vaccine strain. Sequenced here: PBMCs, sampled on the day of the yellow fever booster vaccination. The receptors derive from a man younger than 40 who received the YFV17D yellow fever vaccine.

This clonotype was detected only a few times. The genes are TRBV5-6 and TRBJ2-5; a weak D match, TRBD1 (8 bases). The germline gives CDR1 SGHDT, CDR2 YYEEEE. V lost 0 bases to trimming and J lost 4 bases, with 13 bases between them. This CDR3 region has 15 residues. The DNA of the CDR3 is TGTGCCAGCAGCTTGGTACAGGGGGGGAGAGAGACCCAGTACTTC. It yields the protein CASSLVQGGRETQYF.

This clonotype was observed a handful of times. This chain joins TRBV6-1 and TRBJ1-6, with D hard to call. Per the germline V gene, CDR1 is MNHNS and CDR2 is SASEGT. The V and J ends lost 6 bases and 5 bases respectively, with 14 bases between them. The CDR3 length is 15 residues. The CDR3 reads CASRPRGGNNSPLHF. The CDR3 DNA reads as TGTGCCAGCAGGCCCCGAGGAGGGAATAATTCACCCCTCCACTTT.

This clonotype was detected only a few times. The chain joins TRBV20-1 to TRBJ2-1; D may be TRBD2 (5 bases). From germline, CDR1 is DFQATT and CDR2 SNEGSKA (reference sequence). The CDR3 loop spans 13 amino acids. Trimming stripped 3 bases from V and 7 bases from J, with 13 bases between. The CDR3 loop is CSARPVALNEQFF. The CDR3 DNA sequence: TGCAGTGCTAGGCCCGTAGCGTTGAATGAGCAGTTCTTC.

This clonotype was recorded a few times. The gene calls are TRBV20-1 and TRBJ1-1; a weak D match, TRBD1 (5 bases). The germline V gene encodes CDR1 DFQATT and CDR2 SNEGSKA (reference sequence). The CDR3 is 13 residues long. Trimming took 5 bases from V and 4 from J, leaving 14 bases between them. CDR3 sequence: CSAEGIGSTEAFF. In DNA, the CDR3 is TGCAGTGCTGAGGGGATAGGGAGCACTGAAGCTTTCTTT.

There are a few counts of this clonotype. This rearrangement joins TRBV4-1 to TRBJ2-5; D remains unclear. Germline V gives CDR1 MGHRA, CDR2 YSYEKL. This CDR3 is built from 13 residues. V lost 3 bases, J lost 1 base, and 6 bases lay in between. The CDR3 coding sequence is TGCGCCAGCAGCCAGGAGCCCCAAGAGACCCAGTACTTC. This gives the protein CASSQEPQETQYF.

This clonotype came up many times. The CDR3 here is CSVHQQGTYYNEQFF. The CDR3 coding sequence is TGCAGCGTCCACCAGCAGGGGACCTACTACAATGAGCAGTTCTTC. The J gene is TRBJ2-1, the V gene TRBV29-1, with a possible D match to TRBD1 (6 bases). There are 15 residues in the CDR3. Germline CDR1 and CDR2: SQVTM and ANQGSEA. The V gene lost 6 bases and the J gene lost 3 bases, with 18 bases spanning the gap.

This clonotype was observed a few times. The chain couples TRBV20-1 to TRBJ2-4; the D gene is possibly TRBD1 (6 bases). V was clipped by 7 bases and J by 8 bases, with 12 bases between them. Germline assignment: CDR1 DFQATT and CDR2 SNEGSKA (reference sequence). The CDR3 is 11 residues long. The CDR3 coding sequence is TGCAGTGGAGGCAGGGGACACATTCAGTACTTC. Amino acid sequence: CSGGRGHIQYF.

This chain joins TRBV29-1 and TRBJ2-3, with a tentative D call TRBD2 (6 bases). This CDR3 comprises 15 residues. The V end was cut by 1 base, the J end by 0 bases, with 11 bases between. In germline, CDR1 is SQVTM, CDR2 ANQGSEA. The CDR3 sequence is CSVEGGTVSTDTQYF. For the CDR3, the DNA is TGCAGCGTTGAAGGCGGGACGGTGAGCACAGATACGCAGTATTTT.

The chain recombines TRBV11-2 with TRBJ1-4; D uncertain. From germline, CDR1 is SGHAT and CDR2 FQNNGV. Trimming removed 2 bases from V and 4 bases from J, with 11 bases in between. The CDR3 is made up of 15 amino acids. The CDR3 DNA reads as TGTGCCAGCAGCTTATTTCCAGGTGGTAATGAAAAACTGTTTTTT. Its translation: CASSLFPGGNEKLFF.

This clonotype was observed a few times. This chain joins TRBV5-6 and TRBJ1-2, with 7 bases that match TRBD1. Per the germline V gene, CDR1 is SGHDT and CDR2 is YYEEEE. CDR3 length: 13 residues. V shed 4 bases, J shed 4 bases, and the junction held 4 bases outside the gene matches. The CDR3, as DNA: TGTGCCAGCAGCCGGGGACAGTTCTATGGCTACACCTTC. Translated: CASSRGQFYGYTF.

In this sample, this clonotype turned up once. V is TRBV5-1 and J is TRBJ2-6; TRBD1 is a possible D gene (6 bases). This CDR3 contains 17 residues. The germline V gene encodes CDR1 SGHRS and CDR2 YFSETQ. V lost 5 bases and J 2 bases, leaving 17 bases between the germline ends. The CDR3 DNA reads TGCGCCAGCAGGACCCCAATGGACAGTGCTGGGGCCAACGTCCTGACTTTC. Its translation: CASRTPMDSAGANVLTF.

This clonotype was seen a few times. This chain uses TRBV7-6 with TRBJ2-1, with TRBD1 matching over 9 bases. CDR3 length equals 12 residues. With 11 bases clipped from V and 4 bases from J, the junction kept 3 bases outside the gene matches. Looked up from germline, CDR1 is SGHVS and CDR2 is FNYEAQ. The CDR3 loop is CARTGEYNEQFF. The CDR3 DNA follows: TGTGCCCGGACAGGGGAGTACAATGAGCAGTTCTTC. Based on the CDR3 plus reference TRBV7-6 and TRBJ2-1, the full variable domain is GAGVSQSPRYKVTKRGQDVALRCDPISGHVSLYWYRQALGQGPEFLTYFNYEAQQDKSGLPNDRFSAERPEGSISTLTIQRTEQRDSAMYRCARTGEYNEQFFGPGTRLTVL.

The V call is TRBV18, the J call TRBJ1-1, with D unresolved. This CDR3 has 14 residues. V was shortened by 4 bases and J by 3 bases, with 12 bases between the two germline ends. From germline, CDR1 is KGHSH and CDR2 LQKENI. CDR3 coding DNA: TGTGCCAGCTCACGCGCGAGAGCCGACACTGAAGCTTTCTTT. It codes for CASSRARADTEAFF.

This clonotype was seen more than once but under ten times. V gene TRBV24-1 combines with J gene TRBJ2-2; no firm D call. Germline V gene sequence: CDR1 KGHDR, CDR2 SFDVKD. The CDR3 is 11 residues long. V dropped 8 bases and J dropped 8 bases, with 8 bases sitting between them. The CDR3 is CATTYAGELFF. CDR3 coding DNA: TGTGCCACCACCTACGCTGGGGAGCTGTTTTTT.